This T cell receptor beta chain was retrieved from a study of blood T cell repertoires in COVID-19. Assay: immunoSEQ multiplex PCR; the TCRdb copy retains only in-frame clones and omits some. The table records 190,000 or so clones, 80% to 90% of them present only once. The specimen sequenced was PBMCs or T cells enriched from blood (not recorded which). The receptor comes from a man in his late teens or twenties with acute COVID-19.

In nucleotides, the CDR3 is TGTGCCAGCAGCCAGGGCGTTGTGGGGGGGAGTGCCTACAATGAGCAGTTCTTC. Translation: CASSQGVVGGSAYNEQFF. The V and J genes are TRBV25-1 and TRBJ2-1; 7 bases fit TRBD2. Germline V gene sequence: CDR1 MGHDK, CDR2 SYGVNS. V gave up 6 bases and J gave up 2 bases; unmatched junction bases: 16. The CDR3 is 18 amino acids.